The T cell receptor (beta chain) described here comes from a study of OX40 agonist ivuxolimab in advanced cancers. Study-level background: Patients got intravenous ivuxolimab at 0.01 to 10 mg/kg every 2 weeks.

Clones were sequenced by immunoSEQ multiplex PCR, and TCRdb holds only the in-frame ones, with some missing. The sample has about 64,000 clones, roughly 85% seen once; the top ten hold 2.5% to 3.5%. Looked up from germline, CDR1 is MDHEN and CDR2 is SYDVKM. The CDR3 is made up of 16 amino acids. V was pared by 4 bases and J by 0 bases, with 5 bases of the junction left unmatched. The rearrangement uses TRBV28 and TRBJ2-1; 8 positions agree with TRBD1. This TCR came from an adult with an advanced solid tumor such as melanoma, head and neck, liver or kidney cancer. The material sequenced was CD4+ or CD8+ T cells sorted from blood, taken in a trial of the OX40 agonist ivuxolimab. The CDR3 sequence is CASSSDRESSYNEQFF. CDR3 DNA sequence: TGTGCCAGCAGTTCGGACAGGGAAAGCTCCTACAATGAGCAGTTCTTC.